This T cell receptor (beta chain) was identified in a study of metastatic and nonmetastatic thyroid tumors. The wider study: Comparison of repertoires was carried out across blood and tumor or nodule tissue from malignant and benign thyroid patients.

Methods used by the authors: Construction of a distant-metastasis classifier for papillary thyroid cancer relied on CDR3 differences across clinicopathological groups. TCRdb redid the clone calls on the PCR reads using MiXCR. TCRdb, not the original authors, processed these V and J calls. The repertoire holds 20,000 or so clones, with approximately 22% as singletons. Germline V gives CDR1 LGHNA, CDR2 YSLEER. V was cut by 0 bases and J by 2 bases, with 13 bases left in between. CDR3 length: 16 residues. Ahead of thyroid surgery, no patient had received treatment of any kind. This clone was seen ten or more times. Its specificity is not known. Findings and caveats of the study: The reported finding was significantly higher TCR beta diversity in malignant thyroid tumors relative to benign nodules, in blood and tumor.

The chain employs TRBV4-3 and TRBJ1-2; D perhaps matches TRBD1 (6 bases). The TCR comes from a male donor with papillary thyroid cancer or a benign thyroid nodule (not recorded which). Some clones in this sample may be carry-over from other donors' samples. Source material: tumor tissue. CDR3 coding DNA: TGCGCCAGCAGCCAAGATACAGGGACACGAAACTATGGCTACACCTTC. This gives the protein CASSQDTGTRNYGYTF.